This T cell receptor (beta chain) was identified during a study of shared clonotypes between healthy human individuals (dated by TCRdb to the early 2020s). For context, the study as a whole: The cohort comprised a couple of women and a few men aged 18 to 49 years. For each donor, CD4 naive and CD4 memory were each run on three plates, CD8 naive on two plates, and CD8 memory on one plate. To estimate repertoire size and how much clonotypes are shared between individuals, the study performed deep sequencing of blood TCR repertoires from a few healthy adults. To increase sequencing depth and limit assay-specific biases, TCR repertoire library preparation and sequencing were carried out by different laboratories using diverse techniques. Per donor, leukapheresis produced somewhere between about 0.94 and 10 billion PBMCs. Study-wide conclusions, independent of this receptor: Sampling was restricted to blood, and TCR repertoires in tissues likely differ from the TCR repertoires found in blood. When several donors were compared, the shared fraction of clonotypes was about 5% for naive CD4, less than 4% for naive CD8, 2.3% for memory CD4, and 0.35% to 0.4% for memory CD8. Estimated clonotype richness was generally larger for naive than for memory subsets. Pairwise subsampling led to the expectation that sequencing depth would affect the degree of clonotype sharing among donors. Compared with non-shared clonotypes, clonotypes shared by all four sorted-subset donors had higher generation probabilities. The genetic and exposure-history diversity represented was limited by the small number of donors. Rarefaction of sorted-subset datasets indicated incomplete sequencing despite the large sequencing depth.

The donors were healthy, HIV-negative adults who had no recently reported acute infections or vaccinations. Every donor was a Caucasian adult residing in Nashville, Tennessee, USA. Magnetic negative selection was used to enrich CD4+ T cells, after which naive cells were positively selected on CD45RA and the negative fraction became the memory subset. After blood collection by leukapheresis, PBMCs were isolated using Ficoll-Histopaque density gradient centrifugation and then cryopreserved in the vapor phase of liquid nitrogen. Analytical flow cytometry was used to check the purity and quantity of each magnetically sorted T cell population. Genomic DNA was isolated from every sorted fraction and measured by UV absorbance on a Nanodrop 2000c. As for this clone: The antigen it recognizes is unknown. No base quality information exists; no much larger clone differs at one position.

TCR CDR3 regions were amplified from genomic DNA by multiplex PCR using the deep immunoSEQ assay. Extracted genomic DNA from each cell subset was spread evenly across all wells of several immunoSEQ 96-well plates, with each plate serving as a replicate. Each replicate PCR for sorted subsets received approximately 220 ng genomic DNA, equal to about 30,000 T cell genomes. The purified libraries were quantified using a Qubit 3.0 fluorometer, sized with a Bioanalyzer 2100, and then quantified again using the KAPA Library Quantification kit. Every immunoSEQ 96-well plate was sequenced on a dedicated single-read 150-cycle Illumina NextSeq 550 flow cell. In the original analysis: The immunoSEQ output contained only junctional sequences without quality scores, so filtering could not match that applied to full-length reads. To assign V/J genes and CDR3, sequences were annotated using PyIR, a Python wrapper for IgBLAST v1.9, with IMGT germline references. Any read was removed if the V/J assignment was weak (E-value above 1e-6), the CDR3 was missing, or the read contained stop codons, out-of-frame junctions, or ambiguous translated residues. V3J clonotypes were defined by identical inferred V gene, J gene, and CDR3 amino acid sequence. To compute the percentage overlap between repertoires, the number of shared unique clonotypes was divided by the size of the smaller repertoire. RTK rarefaction, the Chao1 estimator, and Recon v2.1 estimates of unobserved clonotypes were used to assess repertoire richness. For all TCRbeta clonotypes obtained by the gDNA method from several donors, generation probabilities were computed with OLGA. The immuneACCESS repertoire file appears here via TCRdb, limited to in-frame rearrangements. These files lack a portion of the clones; in checked studies, under half of the deficit traces to unresolved V genes, and the cause of the others is not known. V, J and clone size reflect that table, while D and trimming were determined from the DNA. The sample table contains approximately 2,000,000 clones; only one count was recorded for around 92% of them. 0.37% of the sample is held by the ten biggest clonotypes.

Including the terminal cysteine and phenylalanine, the CDR3 comprises 13 residues. The DNA shown is the 39-base CDR3, in frame from base 1. Per the germline V gene (reference sequence), MNHNY is the CDR1 and SVGAGI is the CDR2. V is reduced by 6 bases and J by 4 bases, leaving a spacing of 9 bases between them. The receptor was derived from a young man in good health. Some clones in this sample may be carry-over from other donors' samples. What was sequenced was naive CD4+ T cells from PBMCs. The cell subset or site label corresponds to: CD45RA+ positively selected. The chain employs TRBV6-6 and TRBJ2-2; no confident D gene assignment can be made. This receptor has the CDR3 CASRVTGTGELFF. In nucleotides, the sequence is TGTGCCAGCAGAGTCACCGGCACCGGGGAGCTGTTTTTT.